This TCR beta chain was found in a study of radiotherapy plus CTLA-4 blockade in lung cancer. Generated by immunoSEQ multiplex PCR, the TCRdb table keeps only in-frame clones and is missing some. The table has roughly 59,000 clones, approximately 70% seen once. After removal of 8 bases from V and 9 bases from J, the junction contained 6 bases not matched to a gene. Germline V gene sequence: CDR1 SNHLY, CDR2 FYNNEI. The CDR3 consists of 13 residues. The sample here was peripheral blood, taken from a patient treated with radiotherapy plus ipilimumab. This TCR derives from a human donor with non-small cell lung cancer whose response to radiotherapy plus ipilimumab could not be evaluated. This chain links TRBV2 with TRBJ2-1; 11 bases are shared with TRBD2. CDR3 sequence reads: CASAGTSGSEQFF. The CDR3 coding sequence is TGTGCCAGCGCGGGGACTAGCGGCAGTGAGCAGTTCTTC.